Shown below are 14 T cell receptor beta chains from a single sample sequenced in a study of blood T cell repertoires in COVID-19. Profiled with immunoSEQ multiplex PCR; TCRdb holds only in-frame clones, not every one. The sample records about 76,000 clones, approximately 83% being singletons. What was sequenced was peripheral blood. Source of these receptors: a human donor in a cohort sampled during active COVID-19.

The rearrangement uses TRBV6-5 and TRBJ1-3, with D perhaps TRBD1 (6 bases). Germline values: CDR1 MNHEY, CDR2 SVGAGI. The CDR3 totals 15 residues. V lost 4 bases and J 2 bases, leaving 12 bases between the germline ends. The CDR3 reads CASSSTGSAGNTIYF. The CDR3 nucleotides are TGTGCCAGCAGTTCGACAGGAAGTGCTGGAAACACCATATATTTT.

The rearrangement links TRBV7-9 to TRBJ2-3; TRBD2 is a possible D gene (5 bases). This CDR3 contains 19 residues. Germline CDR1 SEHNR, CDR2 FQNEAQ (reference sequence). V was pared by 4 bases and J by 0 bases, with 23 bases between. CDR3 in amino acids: CASSYSRLGGPTSTDTQYF. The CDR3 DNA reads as TGTGCCAGCAGCTACTCACGTCTTGGAGGACCGACTAGCACAGATACGCAGTATTTT.

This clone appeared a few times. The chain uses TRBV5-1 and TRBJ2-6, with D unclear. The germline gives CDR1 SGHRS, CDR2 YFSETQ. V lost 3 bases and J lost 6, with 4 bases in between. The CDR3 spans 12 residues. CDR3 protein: CASSSLANVLTF. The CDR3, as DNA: TGCGCCAGCAGCTCCCTGGCCAACGTCCTGACTTTC.

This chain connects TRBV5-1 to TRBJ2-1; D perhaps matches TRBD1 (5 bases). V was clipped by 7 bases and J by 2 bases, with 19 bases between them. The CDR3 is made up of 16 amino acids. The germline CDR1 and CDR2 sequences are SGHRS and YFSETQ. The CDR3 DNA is TGCGCCAGCCTAACACAACCAGGGTCAACCTACAATGAGCAGTTCTTC. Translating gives CASLTQPGSTYNEQFF. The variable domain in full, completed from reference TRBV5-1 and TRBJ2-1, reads KAGVTQTPRYLIKTRGQQVTLSCSPISGHRSVSWYQQTPGQGLQFLFEYFSETQRNKGNFPGRFSGRQFSNSRSEMNVSTLELGDSALYLCASLTQPGSTYNEQFFGPGTRLTVL.

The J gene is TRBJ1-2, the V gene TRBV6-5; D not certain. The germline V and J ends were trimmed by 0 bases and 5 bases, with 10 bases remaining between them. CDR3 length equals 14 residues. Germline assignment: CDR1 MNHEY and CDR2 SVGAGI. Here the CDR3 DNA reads TGTGCCAGCAGTTACTCGAATGCGCCGTATGGCTACACCTTC. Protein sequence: CASSYSNAPYGYTF.

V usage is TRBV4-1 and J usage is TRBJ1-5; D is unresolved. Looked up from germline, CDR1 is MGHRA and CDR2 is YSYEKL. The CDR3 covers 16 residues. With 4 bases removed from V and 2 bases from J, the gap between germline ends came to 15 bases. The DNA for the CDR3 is TGCGCCAGCAGCCCCGGGGAAGTCCAGGGCAATCAGCCCCAGCATTTT. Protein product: CASSPGEVQGNQPQHF.

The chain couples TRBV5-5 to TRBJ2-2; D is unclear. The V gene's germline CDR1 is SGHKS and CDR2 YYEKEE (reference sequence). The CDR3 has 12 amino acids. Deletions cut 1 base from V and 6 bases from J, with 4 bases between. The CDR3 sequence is CASSLLPGELFF. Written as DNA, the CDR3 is TGTGCCAGCAGCTTGCTTCCCGGGGAGCTGTTTTTT.

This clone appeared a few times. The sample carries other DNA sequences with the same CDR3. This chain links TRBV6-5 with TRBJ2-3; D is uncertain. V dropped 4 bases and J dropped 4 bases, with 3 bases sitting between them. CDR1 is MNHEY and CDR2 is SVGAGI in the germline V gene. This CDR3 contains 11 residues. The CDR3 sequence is CASSSSDTQYF. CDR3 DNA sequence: TGTGCCAGCAGTTCCTCAGATACGCAGTATTTT.

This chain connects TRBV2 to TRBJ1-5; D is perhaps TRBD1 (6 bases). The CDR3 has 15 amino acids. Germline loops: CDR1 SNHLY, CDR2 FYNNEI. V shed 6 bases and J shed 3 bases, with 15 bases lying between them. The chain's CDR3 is CASRPSQGNNQPQHF. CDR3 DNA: TGTGCCAGCAGACCCTCACAGGGAAACAATCAGCCCCAGCATTTT. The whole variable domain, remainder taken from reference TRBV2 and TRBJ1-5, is EPEVTQTPSHQVTQMGQEVILRCVPISNHLYFYWYRQILGQKVEFLVSFYNNEISEKSEIFDDQFSVERPDGSNFTLKIRSTKLEDSAMYFCASRPSQGNNQPQHFGDGTRLSIL.

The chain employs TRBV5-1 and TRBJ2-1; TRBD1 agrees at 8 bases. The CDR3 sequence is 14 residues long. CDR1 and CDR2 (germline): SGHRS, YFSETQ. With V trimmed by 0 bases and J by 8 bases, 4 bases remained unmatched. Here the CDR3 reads CASSLEDRVYEQFF. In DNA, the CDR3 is TGCGCCAGCAGCTTGGAGGACAGGGTATATGAGCAGTTCTTC.

This CDR3 reads CASSGQINEKLFF. The CDR3 DNA reads as TGTGCCAGCTCGGGACAGATTAATGAAAAACTGTTTTTT. V and J are TRBV5-8 and TRBJ1-4, with 7 nucleotides matching TRBD1. Trimming removed 7 bases from V and 4 bases from J; junction bases left unmatched: 4. Germline values: CDR1 SGHTS, CDR2 YDEGEE. The CDR3 length is 13 residues.

CDR3 loop: CASSVTTLNEQFF. The CDR3 DNA reads as TGCGCCAGCAGCGTGACTACTCTCAATGAGCAGTTCTTC. The V and J genes are TRBV5-1 and TRBJ2-1, with a possible D match to TRBD2 (5 bases). V lost 4 bases, J lost 6 bases, and 11 bases lay in between. Germline loops: CDR1 SGHRS, CDR2 YFSETQ. The CDR3 loop spans 13 amino acids.

The chain's CDR3 is CASRGQGIGEKLFF. Here the CDR3 DNA reads TGTGCCAGTAGAGGACAGGGGATTGGTGAAAAACTGTTTTTT. V gene TRBV19 combines with J gene TRBJ1-4; 9 positions match TRBD1. The CDR3 contains 14 residues. The germline CDR1 and CDR2 sequences are LNHDA and SQIVND (reference sequence). The trim removed 6 bases at V and 7 bases at J, leaving 6 bases unmatched.

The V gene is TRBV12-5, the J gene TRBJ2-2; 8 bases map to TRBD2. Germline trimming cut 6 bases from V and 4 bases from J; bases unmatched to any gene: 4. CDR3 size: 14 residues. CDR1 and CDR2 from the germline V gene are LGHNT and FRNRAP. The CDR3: CASGGGASTGELFF. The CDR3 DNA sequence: TGTGCTAGTGGCGGGGGGGCAAGCACCGGGGAGCTGTTTTTT.